The 26 T cell receptor beta chains below were found in one sample sequenced in a study of circulating and synovial CD4+ cells in juvenile arthritis. Assay used: immunoSEQ multiplex PCR; TCRdb lists only in-frame clones, some missing. The table records 34,000 or so clones, over 85% of them present only once. Sequenced: CD4+ T cells from blood. The receptors were gathered from a human donor with juvenile idiopathic arthritis.

This rearrangement joins TRBV7-2 to TRBJ1-6; D may be TRBD1 (5 bases). The CDR3 consists of 13 residues. Germline V gives CDR1 SGHTA, CDR2 FQGNSA. The ends were cut back, 0 bases at V and 8 bases at J, with 5 bases in the middle. The CDR3 sequence is CASSLAQDSPLHF. The DNA for the CDR3 is TGTGCCAGCAGCTTAGCACAGGATTCACCCCTCCACTTT.

The rearrangement links TRBV7-2 to TRBJ1-2, with TRBD1 matching over 8 bases. The CDR3 loop spans 18 amino acids. Germline V CDR1 and CDR2: SGHTA, FQGNSA. Unmatched junction bases numbered 21, after V lost 5 bases and J lost 7 bases. DNA for the CDR3: TGTGCCAGCAGCCCCTACCACGGACAGGGAGGCTACATTCCTGGCTACACCTTC. Encoded protein: CASSPYHGQGGYIPGYTF.

V gene TRBV5-4 combines with J gene TRBJ2-7; TRBD2 agrees at 10 bases. V trimming: 0 bases; J trimming: 3 bases; junction bases outside the gene matches: 3. The CDR3 contains 15 residues. Germline V lookup: CDR1 SGHNT, CDR2 YYREEE (reference sequence). The CDR3 DNA sequence: TGTGCCAGCAGCTTGGGGGTAGCGGGGGGCTACGAGCAGTACTTC. Amino acids: CASSLGVAGGYEQYF.

This rearrangement joins TRBV5-4 to TRBJ1-3, with 7 nucleotides matching TRBD1. Trimming at V came to 4 bases and at J to 4 bases, leaving 5 bases not matched to a gene. The CDR3 is made up of 14 amino acids. CDR1 is SGHNT and CDR2 is YYREEE in the germline V gene (reference sequence). The CDR3 coding sequence is TGTGCCAGCAGCAGGGGGACAGCAGGAAACACCATATATTTT. The encoded protein is CASSRGTAGNTIYF.

V usage is TRBV7-2 and J usage is TRBJ2-7; D is uncertain. The germline gives CDR1 SGHTA, CDR2 FQGNSA. The V and J ends lost 1 base and 2 bases respectively, with 6 bases between them. CDR3 length: 13 residues. The CDR3: CASSLGHTYEQYF. The CDR3 nucleotides are TGTGCCAGCAGCTTAGGACACACCTACGAGCAGTACTTC. The full variable domain, with the rest looked up from reference TRBV7-2 and TRBJ2-7, is GAGVSQSPSNKVTEKGKDVELRCDPISGHTALYWYRQSLGQGLEFLIYFQGNSAPDKSGLPSDRFSAERTGGSVSTLTIQRTQQEDSAVYLCASSLGHTYEQYFGPGTRLTVT.

The rearrangement links TRBV6-5 to TRBJ2-1, with D tentatively TRBD2 (6 bases). Germline CDR1 reads MNHEY; CDR2 reads SVGAGI. Deletions cut 2 bases from V and 0 bases from J, with 8 bases between. This CDR3 is built from 15 residues. The CDR3 reads CASSYGGSSYNEQFF. The CDR3 bases are TGTGCCAGCAGTTACGGGGGGAGCTCCTACAATGAGCAGTTCTTC.

This clone is a singleton in its sample. V usage is TRBV9 and J usage is TRBJ2-5, with 10 bases identical to TRBD1. V was clipped by 3 bases and J by 1 base; unmatched bases: 15. The CDR3 covers 19 residues. Germline-derived CDR1 and CDR2 are SGDLS and YYNGEE. The CDR3 loop reads CASSAGGDRGYLVQETQYF. The CDR3 DNA reads TGTGCCAGCAGCGCCGGAGGGGACAGGGGCTACCTGGTCCAAGAGACCCAGTACTTC.

V is TRBV4-1 and J is TRBJ2-7; 9 bases are shared with TRBD1. Germline CDR1 MGHRA, CDR2 YSYEKL. The CDR3 runs to 13 residues. Trimming took 4 bases from V and 4 from J; bases not matched to a gene: 2. As DNA, the CDR3 is TGCGCCAGCAGCCGGGACAGGGCTTACGAGCAGTACTTC. It yields the protein CASSRDRAYEQYF.

The CDR3 reads CASSLGTGETQYF. Here the CDR3 DNA reads TGTGCCAGCAGCTTGGGGACAGGAGAGACCCAGTACTTC. The rearrangement uses TRBV5-4 and TRBJ2-5; the match to TRBD1 covers 7 bases. The CDR3 covers 13 residues. Germline CDR1 reads SGHNT; CDR2 reads YYREEE (reference sequence). Trimming took 0 bases from V and 4 from J; bases not matched to a gene: 0.

This chain joins TRBV5-6 and TRBJ1-3; D is undetermined. This CDR3 is built from 15 residues. Germline loops: CDR1 SGHDT, CDR2 YYEEEE. V gave up 4 bases and J gave up 2 bases, with 13 bases separating them. For the CDR3, the DNA is TGTGCCAGCAGCCTTCGAGTTATTACTGGAAACACCATATATTTT. Amino acid sequence: CASSLRVITGNTIYF.

On this clone itself: The same CDR3 can be traced to other DNA sequences in this sample. The chain uses TRBV7-2 and TRBJ1-6, with unresolved D. The V end was cut by 11 bases, the J end by 5 bases, with 10 bases between. Germline CDR1 SGHTA, CDR2 FQGNSA. The CDR3 is 12 amino acids. This CDR3 reads CAGGRDNSPLHF. The CDR3 DNA reads TGTGCCGGTGGGAGGGATAATTCACCCCTCCACTTT. Based on the CDR3 plus reference TRBV7-2 and TRBJ1-6, the full variable domain is GAGVSQSPSNKVTEKGKDVELRCDPISGHTALYWYRQSLGQGLEFLIYFQGNSAPDKSGLPSDRFSAERTGGSVSTLTIQRTQQEDSAVYLCAGGRDNSPLHFGNGTRLTVT.

In DNA, the CDR3 is TGTGCCAGCAGCTTATTGGGGGGGAGACTAAGCACAGATACGCAGTATTTT. As protein: CASSLLGGRLSTDTQYF. The chain combines TRBV7-9 with TRBJ2-3; 7 bases fit TRBD2. Germline lookup yields CDR1 SEHNR and CDR2 FQNEAQ (reference sequence). The V and J ends lost 2 bases and 0 bases, in that order; junction bases with no gene match: 8. The CDR3 extends over 17 amino acids.

This chain connects TRBV10-3 to TRBJ1-1; TRBD1 agrees at 9 bases. The V and J ends lost 4 bases and 3 bases, in that order; junction bases with no gene match: 12. Germline loops: CDR1 ENHRY, CDR2 SYGVKD. The CDR3 spans 17 residues. CDR3 coding DNA: TGTGCCATCAGTGGAGGGGCCGGGACAGGGCTAGACACTGAAGCTTTCTTT. Its protein is CAISGGAGTGLDTEAFF.

This chain joins TRBV6-5 and TRBJ1-1; D unclear. Trimming shortened V by 5 bases and J by 10 bases, and 17 bases separated the two germline ends. This CDR3 region has 13 residues. Germline V gene lookup returns CDR1 MNHEY and CDR2 SVGAGI. CDR3 DNA: TGTGCCAGCAGTCCCCTTGGGGAGGATGCAGCTTTCTTT. Translating it yields CASSPLGEDAAFF.

The V and J genes are TRBV15 and TRBJ1-6; 9 bases line up with TRBD1. The germline V gene encodes CDR1 LNHNV and CDR2 YYDKDF (reference sequence). The CDR3 runs 18 residues. Losses at the gene ends were 0 bases for V and 9 bases for J; bases not matched to a gene: 12. CDR3 bases: TGTGCCACCAGCAGAGAGGGACAGGGCATAGGGGGCGGTTCACCCCTCCACTTT. Translation gives CATSREGQGIGGGSPLHF.

This clone appeared once. The V call is TRBV6-5, the J call TRBJ1-3; no firm D call. The CDR3 is made up of 12 amino acids. Trimming stripped 7 bases from V and 6 bases from J, with 10 bases between. In germline, CDR1 is MNHEY, CDR2 SVGAGI. CDR3 sequence reads: CASMSFKNTIYF. For the CDR3, the DNA is TGTGCCAGCATGAGTTTTAAAAACACCATATATTTT.

The rearrangement uses TRBV5-8 and TRBJ1-4; 8 nucleotides align to TRBD1. From germline, CDR1 is SGHTS and CDR2 YDEGEE. V lost 1 base and J lost 6; bases outside the gene matches: 5. The CDR3 loop spans 15 amino acids. CDR3 nucleotides: TGTGCCAGCAGCTTGTACTCAGGGGGCGATGAAAAACTGTTTTTT. It translates to CASSLYSGGDEKLFF.

V gene TRBV10-2 combines with J gene TRBJ2-1, with TRBD1 matching over 10 bases. The CDR3 has 15 residues. V was clipped by 3 bases and J by 7 bases; unmatched bases: 6. CDR1 WSHSY and CDR2 SAAADI come from the germline V gene. The CDR3 DNA is TGCGCCAGCAGTGAATGGGGGACAGGGGATAATGAGCAGTTCTTC. It translates to CASSEWGTGDNEQFF.

J is TRBJ2-7 and V is TRBV25-1; TRBD1 matches 7 bases. CDR1 MGHDK and CDR2 SYGVNS come from the germline V gene. The CDR3 totals 14 residues. Trimming cost V 10 bases and J 0 bases; bases outside gene matches: 9. DNA of the CDR3: TGTGCCACCTCTGAGACAGGGAGCTCCTACGAGCAGTACTTC. Encoded protein: CATSETGSSYEQYF.

The V call is TRBV5-4, the J call TRBJ1-4; 7 bases map to TRBD1. Germline V gene data show CDR1 as SGHNT and CDR2 as YYREEE (reference sequence). The CDR3 totals 16 residues. V was clipped by 3 bases and J by 0 bases; unmatched bases: 5. CDR3 in amino acids: CASSSRQGATNEKLFF. In nucleotides, the CDR3 is TGTGCCAGCAGCTCCCGACAGGGTGCAACTAATGAAAAACTGTTTTTT.

The genes are TRBV7-3 and TRBJ2-7; TRBD1 matches 10 bases. The V and J ends lost 1 base and 2 bases, in that order; junction bases with no gene match: 5. This CDR3 region has 16 residues. Germline CDR1 is SGHTA and CDR2 is FQGTGA. The CDR3 here is CASSLIGGTGAYEQYF. CDR3 DNA: TGTGCCAGCAGCTTAATAGGGGGGACAGGGGCCTACGAGCAGTACTTC.

V and J are TRBV6-1 and TRBJ1-1; 9 bases map to TRBD1. This CDR3 has 14 residues. Germline values: CDR1 MNHNS, CDR2 SASEGT. V lost 6 bases and J lost 0; bases outside the gene matches: 2. CDR3 bases: TGTGCCAGCAGGACAGGGGGAGTGAACACTGAAGCTTTCTTT. Protein product: CASRTGGVNTEAFF.

The chain links TRBV7-9 to TRBJ2-4, with unresolved D. Germline V gene sequence: CDR1 SEHNR, CDR2 FQNEAQ (reference sequence). This CDR3 has 13 amino acids. The germline V and J ends were trimmed by 5 bases and 6 bases, with 11 bases remaining between them. CDR3: CASSLDKLNIQYF. The CDR3 DNA reads TGTGCCAGCAGCCTAGACAAATTAAACATTCAGTACTTC. Full variable domain (remainder filled in from reference TRBV7-9 and TRBJ2-4): DTGVSQNPRHKITKRGQNVTFRCDPISEHNRLYWYRQTLGQGPEFLTYFQNEAQLEKSRLLSDRFSAERPKGSFSTLEIQRTEQGDSAMYLCASSLDKLNIQYFGAGTRLSVL.

The rearrangement links TRBV11-2 to TRBJ2-7, with 10 bases aligning to TRBD1. J gave up 5 bases and V 7 bases, and 5 bases lay outside the gene matches. This CDR3 spans 13 amino acids. CDR1 is SGHAT, CDR2 FQNNGV, per germline. CDR3 loop: CASNDRGQNEQYF. As DNA, the CDR3 is TGTGCCAGCAACGACAGGGGGCAGAACGAGCAGTACTTC.

This chain links TRBV7-3 with TRBJ2-1; 13 nucleotides agree with TRBD2. Trimming took 2 bases from V and 8 from J; bases not matched to a gene: 3. Per germline, CDR1 SGHTA and CDR2 FQGTGA. The CDR3 loop spans 15 amino acids. This chain's CDR3 is CASSLLGLAGDEQFF. The CDR3 DNA sequence: TGTGCCAGCAGCTTACTAGGACTAGCGGGGGATGAGCAGTTCTTC.

This clone was counted a single time. This rearrangement joins TRBV6-1 to TRBJ2-5, with D tentatively TRBD1 (5 bases). The end of the DNA aligns better with TRBJ2-7, so the J call may be wrong. Germline V gives CDR1 MNHNS, CDR2 SASEGT. This CDR3 is built from 14 residues. The CDR3 region has the DNA TGTGCCATCTCCGACAGCTCTTTCTCCTACGAGCAGTACTTC. Amino acids: CAISDSSFSYEQYF.